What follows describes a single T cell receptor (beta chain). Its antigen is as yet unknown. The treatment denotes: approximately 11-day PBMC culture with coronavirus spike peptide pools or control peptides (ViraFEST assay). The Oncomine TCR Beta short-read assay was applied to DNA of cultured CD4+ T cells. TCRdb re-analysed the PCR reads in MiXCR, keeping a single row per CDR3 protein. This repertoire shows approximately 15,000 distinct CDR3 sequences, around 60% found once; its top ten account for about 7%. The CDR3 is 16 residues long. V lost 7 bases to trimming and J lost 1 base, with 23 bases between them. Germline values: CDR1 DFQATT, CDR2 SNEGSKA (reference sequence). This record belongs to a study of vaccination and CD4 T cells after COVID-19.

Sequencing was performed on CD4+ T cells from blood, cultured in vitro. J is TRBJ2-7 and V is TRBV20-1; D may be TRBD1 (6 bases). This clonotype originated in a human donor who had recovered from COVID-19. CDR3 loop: CSVPANGPGESYEQYF. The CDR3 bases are TGCAGTGTTCCGGCGAACGGACCAGGGGAATCCTACGAGCAGTACTTC.